Presented here are 22 T cell receptor beta chains from one specimen sequenced in a study of human T cells and chemical hapten exposure. TCRdb re-derived calls from the RACE reads in MiXCR, one entry per CDR3 protein. This repertoire shows some 350,000 distinct CDR3 sequences, about 6% found once; its top ten account for around 6.1%. Indicated time point: patch test 2, 6 weeks after DPC sensitization. Treatment here: therapeutic diphenylcyclopropenone sensitization with weekly scalp DPC. This specimen consisted of whole blood, obtained in connection with sensitization to the hapten diphenylcyclopropenone (DPC). These receptors were obtained from a young woman with alopecia areata. Some clones in this sample may be carry-over from other donors' samples.

This clonotype came up many times. The chain carries TRBV6-5 and TRBJ1-1; the D is unclear. This CDR3 has 14 amino acids. Germline CDR1 reads MNHEY; CDR2 reads SVGAGI. V was trimmed by 0 bases and J by 5 bases, leaving 10 bases between them. DNA of the CDR3: TGTGCCAGCAGTTACTCTACAGCAAGAACTGAAGCTTTCTTT. It is translated as CASSYSTARTEAFF.

In this sample, this clonotype turned up a few times. Here the CDR3 omits its conserved ending phenylalanine or tryptophan, so a read error is the likely source. It is unclear where the CDR3 begins or ends on the DNA, so no DNA is shown, and the CDR3 is as TCRdb lists it. The chain recombines TRBV11-2 with TRBJ1-1; TRBD1 is taken as the D call from the table, unchecked against the DNA. The CDR3 is made up of 10 amino acids, end residues included. Germline assignment: CDR1 SGHAT and CDR2 FQNNGV. This CDR3 is CASSIRGVFI.

This clonotype has just a few counts. The chain carries TRBV18 and TRBJ2-3; 10 bases agree with TRBD2. The germline gives CDR1 KGHSH, CDR2 LQKENI. Trimming removed 0 bases from V and 5 bases from J; junction bases left unmatched: 5. The CDR3 sequence is 16 residues long. CDR3 protein: CASSPPTGLARDTQYF. CDR3 DNA sequence: TGTGCCAGCTCACCACCGACGGGACTAGCGCGAGATACGCAGTATTTT.

This clonotype was detected only a few times. This chain uses TRBV6-5 with TRBJ1-6, with a possible D match to TRBD1 (6 bases). CDR1 MNHEY and CDR2 SVGAGI come from the germline V gene. This CDR3 region has 15 residues. V lost 6 bases and J 10 bases, leaving 19 bases between the germline ends. CDR3 nucleotide sequence: TGTGCCAGCAGATTTCAAACAGGGAGAGGGTCACCCCTCCACTTT. Its protein is CASRFQTGRGSPLHF.

The rearrangement joins TRBV11-1 to TRBJ2-1; D is uncertain. The CDR3 is made up of 12 amino acids. The V end lost 5 bases, the J end lost 5 bases, and 7 bases lay between the germline ends. In germline, CDR1 is SGHAT, CDR2 FQDESV (reference sequence). The CDR3 DNA sequence: TGTGCCAGCAGCGTCTGGGACAATGAGCAGTTCTTC. This gives the protein CASSVWDNEQFF.

The V gene is TRBV29-1, the J gene TRBJ2-5; 10 nucleotides line up with TRBD1. The junction had 8 bases not matched to a gene; V was cut back by 6 bases and J by 4 bases. Looked up from germline, CDR1 is SQVTM and CDR2 is ANQGSEA. The CDR3 sequence is 14 residues long. This CDR3 is CSVARRQGAETQYF. Here the CDR3 DNA reads TGCAGCGTCGCCAGGAGACAGGGGGCAGAGACCCAGTACTTC.

This clonotype was picked up many times. This sequence joins TRBV5-1 and TRBJ1-1, with a weak D call TRBD1 (6 bases). Trimming took 0 bases from V and 0 from J, leaving 12 bases between them. The germline V gene has CDR1 SGHRS and CDR2 YFSETQ. The CDR3 contains 16 residues. The chain's CDR3 is CASSLGPTGMNTEAFF. The CDR3 DNA is TGCGCCAGCAGCTTGGGGCCGACAGGAATGAACACTGAAGCTTTCTTT.

In its sample, this clonotype was seen many times. The J gene is TRBJ2-7, the V gene TRBV20-1; TRBD1 matches 7 bases. V lost 3 bases and J lost 1; bases outside the gene matches: 6. Per germline, CDR1 DFQATT and CDR2 SNEGSKA (reference sequence). This CDR3 has 14 residues. CDR3 in amino acids: CSARGQTVSYEQYF. The CDR3 nucleotides read TGCAGTGCTAGGGGACAGACAGTTTCCTACGAGCAGTACTTC.

As concerns this clonotype: A junction end diverges from the germline sequence, so it may reflect a read error. The J gene is TRBJ2-5, the V gene TRBV7-2; the match to TRBD2 covers 8 bases. CDR3 size: 13 residues. Germline values: CDR1 SGHTA, CDR2 FQGNSA. The CDR3 protein is CASSLAYSGDPVF. Written as DNA, the CDR3 is TGTGCCAGCAGCTTAGCATATAGCGGGGACCCTGTCTTC.

In this sample, this clonotype turned up many times. J is TRBJ2-7 and V is TRBV25-1; 7 bases align to TRBD1. This CDR3 has 17 amino acids. Per the germline V gene, CDR1 is MGHDK and CDR2 is SYGVNS. Germline trimming cut 0 bases from V and 4 bases from J; bases unmatched to any gene: 12. CDR3 amino acids: CASSEYPGAGGRYEQYF. CDR3 in DNA: TGTGCCAGCAGTGAATATCCCGGGGCAGGGGGTAGGTACGAGCAGTACTTC.

This clonotype turned up a few times. The V call is TRBV29-1, the J call TRBJ2-3; 11 positions agree with TRBD2. J lost 0 bases, V lost 3 bases, and 8 bases had no gene match. CDR1 SQVTM and CDR2 ANQGSEA come from the germline V gene. This CDR3 has 17 amino acids. DNA of the CDR3: TGCAGCGTTGACGAACTAGCGGGGGCCTTTAGCACAGATACGCAGTATTTT. This translates into CSVDELAGAFSTDTQYF.

This clonotype was recorded a few times. The V gene is TRBV28, the J gene TRBJ1-1, with D uncertain. This CDR3 contains 14 residues. V dropped 5 bases and J dropped 5 bases, with 15 bases sitting between them. Germline CDR1 is MDHEN and CDR2 is SYDVKM. The CDR3 coding sequence is TGTGCCAGCAGTCCATCCGACTTAAGGACTGAAGCTTTCTTT. This sequence encodes CASSPSDLRTEAFF.

This clonotype came up many times. In DNA form, the CDR3 reads TGTGCCAGCAGCTTCGACAGGGCCTCTAACTATGGCTACACCTTC. This translates into CASSFDRASNYGYTF. The chain combines TRBV5-4 with TRBJ1-2; 7 positions agree with TRBD1. Germline assignment: CDR1 SGHNT and CDR2 YYREEE (reference sequence). This CDR3 comprises 15 residues. Losses at the gene ends were 2 bases for V and 0 bases for J; bases not matched to a gene: 4.

This clonotype has only a few counts. A much larger clone lies one base from this, so it may be a read error. The chain combines TRBV20-1 with TRBJ1-1; 10 positions match TRBD1. In germline, CDR1 is DFQATT, CDR2 SNEGSKA (reference sequence). Unmatched junction bases numbered 7, after V lost 2 bases and J lost 7 bases. The CDR3 is made up of 14 amino acids. The CDR3 DNA reads TGCAGTGCTAGACCTGGGACAGGGGACGGTGAAGCTTTCTTT. It translates to CSARPGTGDGEAFF.

This clonotype has a handful of counts. V and J are TRBV28 and TRBJ2-5, with TRBD2 identical over 12 bases. This CDR3 spans 15 amino acids. With 3 bases clipped from V and 10 bases from J, the junction kept 9 bases outside the gene matches. Germline CDR1 and CDR2: MDHEN and SYDVKM. The DNA of the CDR3 is TGTGCCAGCAGTTTCCTAGCGGGGGGGCCGAGGAGCCAGTACTTC. Amino acid sequence: CASSFLAGGPRSQYF.

This clonotype was seen many times. The rearrangement links TRBV6-5 to TRBJ2-5; 10 nucleotides match TRBD2. Losses at the gene ends were 5 bases for V and 0 bases for J; bases not matched to a gene: 9. Per the germline V gene, CDR1 is MNHEY and CDR2 is SVGAGI. The CDR3 loop spans 17 amino acids. Here the CDR3 reads CASSPEGSGGYQETQYF. The CDR3 DNA reads TGTGCCAGCAGTCCCGAAGGTAGCGGGGGGTACCAAGAGACCCAGTACTTC.

This chain joins TRBV3-1 and TRBJ2-5; TRBD1 matches 7 bases. V trimming: 1 base; J trimming: 5 bases; junction bases outside the gene matches: 7. This CDR3 is built from 15 residues. Per germline, CDR1 LGHDT and CDR2 YNNKEL (reference sequence). CDR3 sequence: CASSQGQGLGETQYF. DNA for the CDR3: TGTGCCAGCAGCCAAGGACAGGGTCTCGGGGAGACCCAGTACTTC.

The sample holds a few counts of this clonotype. The chain uses TRBV6-2 or TRBV6-3 and TRBJ1-5; 8 bases are shared with TRBD1. The CDR3 covers 15 residues. The V gene end was trimmed by 0 bases and the J gene end by 9 bases; junction bases not matched to a gene: 7. Germline V gives CDR1 MNHEY, CDR2 SVGEGT. This CDR3 reads CASSYSGQGNRPQHF. Here the CDR3 DNA reads TGTGCCAGCAGTTACTCCGGACAGGGCAACCGGCCCCAGCATTTT.

This clonotype was counted ten times or more. This sequence joins TRBV28 and TRBJ1-1; D not resolved. The CDR3 length is 15 residues. V was trimmed by 3 bases and J by 1 base, leaving 12 bases between them. Germline CDR1 reads MDHEN; CDR2 reads SYDVKM. The CDR3 coding sequence is TGTGCCAGCAGTTTTTCGGCTGTGGGGAACACTGAAGCTTTCTTT. Its protein is CASSFSAVGNTEAFF. The whole variable domain, remainder taken from reference TRBV28 and TRBJ1-1, is DVKVTQSSRYLVKRTGEKVFLECVQDMDHENMFWYRQDPGLGLRLIYFSYDVKMKEKGDIPEGYSVSREKKERFSLILESASTNQTSMYLCASSFSAVGNTEAFFGQGTRLTVV.

This clonotype was seen repeatedly, ten times or more. V gene TRBV5-1 combines with J gene TRBJ2-3; TRBD1 is a possible D gene (5 bases). V was cut by 0 bases and J by 0 bases, with 8 bases left in between. Germline CDR1 and CDR2: SGHRS and YFSETQ. CDR3 length: 15 amino acids. CDR3 loop: CASSLEGSSTDTQYF. DNA of the CDR3: TGCGCCAGCAGCTTGGAGGGGTCTAGCACAGATACGCAGTATTTT.

This clonotype was recorded at least ten times. The rearrangement uses TRBV7-2 and TRBJ1-6; 8 bases are shared with TRBD1. Trimming removed 3 bases from V and 6 bases from J; junction bases left unmatched: 10. The CDR3 totals 17 residues. From germline, CDR1 is SGHTA and CDR2 FQGNSA. The CDR3 region has the DNA TGTGCCAGCAGCTTGATAAGGACAGGGCTCGTTAATTCACCCCTCCACTTT. Its translation: CASSLIRTGLVNSPLHF.

This clonotype was detected only a few times. The chain is built from TRBV18 and TRBJ2-7; TRBD1 or TRBD2 may be the D gene (5 bases each). V shed 6 bases and J shed 5 bases, with 17 bases lying between them. Germline V gene sequence: CDR1 KGHSH, CDR2 LQKENI. CDR3 length: 14 amino acids. CDR3 nucleotide sequence: TGTGCCAGCTCGAACGAGGGCAGGGTAAACGAGCAGTACTTC. Amino acid sequence: CASSNEGRVNEQYF. The full variable domain, its missing parts supplied by reference TRBV18 and TRBJ2-7, is NAGVMQNPRHLVRRRGQEARLRCSPMKGHSHVYWYRQLPEEGLKFMVYLQKENIIDESGMPKERFSAEFPKEGPSILRIQQVVRGDSAAYFCASSNEGRVNEQYFGPGTRLTVT.